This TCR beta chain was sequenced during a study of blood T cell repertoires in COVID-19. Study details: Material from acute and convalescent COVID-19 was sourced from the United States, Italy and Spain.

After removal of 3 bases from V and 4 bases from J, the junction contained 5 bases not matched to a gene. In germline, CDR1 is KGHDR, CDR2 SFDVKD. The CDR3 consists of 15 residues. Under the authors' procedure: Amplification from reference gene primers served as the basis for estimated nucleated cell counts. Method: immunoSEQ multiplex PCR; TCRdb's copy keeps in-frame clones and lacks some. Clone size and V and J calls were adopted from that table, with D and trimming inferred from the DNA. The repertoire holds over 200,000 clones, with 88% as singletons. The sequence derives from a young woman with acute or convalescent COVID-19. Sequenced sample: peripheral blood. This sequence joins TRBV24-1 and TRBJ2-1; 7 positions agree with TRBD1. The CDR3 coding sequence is TGTGCCACCAGTGATCCTGGGACAGCATACAATGAGCAGTTCTTC. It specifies CATSDPGTAYNEQFF.